These 22 T cell receptor beta chains came from one sample sequenced in a study of PD-1 blockade in classical Hodgkin lymphoma (dated by TCRdb to 2019 to 2021). The method behind the library was the immunoSEQ multiplex PCR assay. TCRdb's version of the immuneACCESS table is confined to in-frame rearrangements and falls short of the full clone set. An unresolved V gene accounts for under half of the shortfall where checked; the remainder is of unknown origin. Counted in this sample were about 36,000 clones; more than 65% of them appeared once. Of the sample, less than 15% is held by the ten largest clones. In the paper's terms, the time point label means: cycle 2 day 1 (C2D1) of nivolumab. Every trial patient had relapsed after autologous stem cell transplantation, and cohorts A, B and C differed in prior brentuximab vedotin exposure. The sequenced sample was peripheral blood mononuclear cells (PBMCs), obtained before the second cycle of nivolumab. The receptors originated from a human donor with classical Hodgkin lymphoma.

The rearrangement joins TRBV25-1 to TRBJ1-2, with D perhaps TRBD1 (5 bases). The CDR3 sequence is 17 residues long. The germline V gene encodes CDR1 MGHDK and CDR2 SYGVNS. V was pared by 1 base and J by 9 bases, with 24 bases between. The CDR3 bases are TGTGCCAGCAGTGAATGGTCCAACGAGGGACCCCAACATAGCTACACCTTC. Translated, it gives CASSEWSNEGPQHSYTF.

This chain links TRBV29-1 with TRBJ2-3; D is unclear. The V end was cut by 7 bases, the J end by 1 base, with 3 bases between. Germline-derived CDR1 and CDR2 are SQVTM and ANQGSEA. This CDR3 has 10 residues. CDR3 DNA: TGCAGCGGCGGCACAGATACGCAGTATTTT. It is translated as CSGGTDTQYF.

This clone was detected a few times. The genes are TRBV2 and TRBJ1-5; D is uncertain. The germline gives CDR1 SNHLY, CDR2 FYNNEI. This CDR3 has 17 residues. Trimming cost V 5 bases and J 0 bases, with 17 bases left between them. DNA of the CDR3: TGTGCCAGCAGTCGCGAAGGCCGGGCCTTTAGCAATCAGCCCCAGCATTTT. It encodes CASSREGRAFSNQPQHF.

The chain employs TRBV7-2 and TRBJ2-7; 14 nucleotides match TRBD2. Germline V gene lookup returns CDR1 SGHTA and CDR2 FQGNSA. The V gene end was trimmed by 1 base and the J gene end by 2 bases; junction bases not matched to a gene: 7. This CDR3 contains 18 residues. CDR3 sequence (DNA): TGTGCCAGCAGCTTAGATTGGGTGACTAGCGGGAGGGCCTACGAGCAGTACTTC. This encodes CASSLDWVTSGRAYEQYF.

This clone was counted between two and nine times. This chain joins TRBV10-3 and TRBJ1-2; 8 bases map to TRBD1. J lost 0 bases, V lost 6 bases, and 12 bases had no gene match. Germline lookup yields CDR1 ENHRY and CDR2 SYGVKD. The CDR3 extends over 17 amino acids. The CDR3 protein is CAIRYDRGRGANYGYTF. CDR3 in DNA: TGTGCCATCAGATACGACAGGGGCCGGGGGGCTAACTATGGCTACACCTTC.

This clone has a single count. The chain is built from TRBV10-3 and TRBJ2-3, with 8 bases aligning to TRBD2. The V segment lost 0 bases and the J segment 0 bases; nucleotides outside the gene matches: 5. Germline-derived CDR1 and CDR2 are ENHRY and SYGVKD. This CDR3 is built from 17 residues. CDR3 loop: CAISESTSVTSTDTQYF. DNA for the CDR3: TGTGCCATCAGTGAGTCGACTAGCGTTACTAGCACAGATACGCAGTATTTT.

By share of the sample, this clone is medium-sized. This chain links TRBV30 with TRBJ1-5; TRBD1 might be the D (5 bases). The CDR3 has 13 amino acids. Deletions cut 0 bases from V and 7 bases from J, with 10 bases between. Germline CDR1 reads GTSNPN; CDR2 reads SVGIG (reference sequence). This chain's CDR3 is CAWSVPGGQPQHF. The CDR3 bases are TGTGCCTGGAGTGTACCTGGGGGACAGCCCCAGCATTTT.

The V gene is TRBV9, the J gene TRBJ2-2; a weak D match, TRBD2 (6 bases). Germline CDR1 reads SGDLS; CDR2 reads YYNGEE. With 0 bases removed from V and 8 bases from J, the gap between germline ends came to 11 bases. CDR3 length: 14 amino acids. Here the CDR3 DNA reads TGTGCCAGCAGCGTAGCGCCGGAGGGGGGGGAGCTGTTTTTT. It is translated as CASSVAPEGGELFF.

This clone was detected only a few times. The chain recombines TRBV5-4 with TRBJ1-1; D is undetermined. Trimming took off 9 bases at V and 0 bases at J, with 15 bases between the two ends. The germline gives CDR1 SGHNT, CDR2 YYREEE (reference sequence). This CDR3 is built from 14 residues. The CDR3 protein is CATKSGQLNTEAFF. CDR3 sequence (DNA): TGTGCCACCAAGAGTGGGCAGCTGAACACTGAAGCTTTCTTT.

This clone was found a few times. The chain combines TRBV7-9 with TRBJ1-2; D is uncertain. V gave up 6 bases and J gave up 5 bases, with 16 bases separating them. CDR3 length: 14 residues. Germline V lookup: CDR1 SEHNR, CDR2 FQNEAQ (reference sequence). The CDR3 protein is CASSPTAGAYGYTF. Written as DNA, the CDR3 is TGTGCCAGCAGTCCTACTGCCGGAGCTTATGGCTACACCTTC.

This chain links TRBV15 with TRBJ2-3; D unresolved. Trimming removed 3 bases from V and 1 base from J, with 8 bases in between. CDR3 size: 14 residues. Germline loops: CDR1 LNHNV, CDR2 YYDKDF (reference sequence). The CDR3 DNA reads TGTGCCACCAGCAGTGGGCTGGGCACAGATACGCAGTATTTT. Translated, it gives CATSSGLGTDTQYF.

The V and J genes are TRBV7-8 and TRBJ2-1; 10 nucleotides line up with TRBD2. Looked up from germline, CDR1 is SGHVS and CDR2 is FQNEAQ. The junction had 17 bases not matched to a gene; V was cut back by 5 bases and J by 1 base. This CDR3 comprises 20 residues. CDR3 protein: CASSPSVLQRGGHSYNEQFF. The CDR3 DNA reads TGTGCCAGCAGCCCATCGGTTCTTCAGCGGGGGGGCCATTCCTACAATGAGCAGTTCTTC.

V and J are TRBV4-3 and TRBJ1-2; D unclear. From germline, CDR1 is LGHNA and CDR2 YSLEER. The V and J ends lost 4 bases and 0 bases respectively, with 15 bases between them. The CDR3 is made up of 16 amino acids. CDR3 bases: TGCGCCAGCAGCCCGAACGCTGTGGCAGCTAACTATGGCTACACCTTC. The encoded protein is CASSPNAVAANYGYTF.

The rearrangement uses TRBV15 and TRBJ2-3, with D possibly TRBD1 on 5 matching bases. The CDR3 totals 15 residues. Per the germline V gene, CDR1 is LNHNV and CDR2 is YYDKDF (reference sequence). V was shortened by 2 bases and J by 4 bases, with 13 bases between the two germline ends. The CDR3 loop is CATSRRGTTADTQYF. In DNA form, the CDR3 reads TGTGCCACCAGCAGAAGGGGTACTACCGCAGATACGCAGTATTTT.

This clone showed up just once. J is TRBJ2-3 and V is TRBV21-1; TRBD2, the D gene given by the table, was not confirmed from the DNA. TRBV21-1 is assigned pseudogene status. The CDR3 loop spans 20 amino acids. The DNA of the CDR3 is TGTGCCAGCAGCAAACCCCTAGCGGGAGGCAACCCTGGAGGCACAGATACGCAGTATTTT. Protein: CASSKPLAGGNPGGTDTQYF.

The V and J genes are TRBV30 and TRBJ2-7; no firm D call. From germline, CDR1 is GTSNPN and CDR2 SVGIG (reference sequence). The V end was cut by 3 bases, the J end by 4 bases, with 7 bases between. The CDR3 extends over 11 amino acids. CDR3 loop: CAWSSRYEQYF. The DNA of the CDR3 is TGTGCCTGGAGCTCACGTTACGAGCAGTACTTC.

The chain uses TRBV7-2 and TRBJ1-2; D is perhaps TRBD1 (6 bases). Trimming removed 1 base at V and 5 bases at J, with 11 bases between. There are 14 residues in the CDR3. The V gene's germline CDR1 is SGHTA and CDR2 FQGNSA. The CDR3 is CASSLVGGTYGYTF. The CDR3 region has the DNA TGTGCCAGCAGCTTAGTGGGCGGGACATATGGCTACACCTTC.

This clone has a handful of counts. V gene TRBV27 combines with J gene TRBJ1-6; 9 nucleotides agree with TRBD1. CDR1 is MNHEY, CDR2 SMNVEV, per germline (reference sequence). V gave up 4 bases and J gave up 8 bases; unmatched junction bases: 3. The CDR3 has 14 amino acids. The CDR3 spells CASSSGQGDSPLHF. CDR3 DNA: TGTGCCAGCAGTTCGGGACAGGGTGATTCACCCCTCCACTTT.

In DNA form, the CDR3 reads TGCGCCAGCAGCCCCATCGGGGGTTACTCCTACGAGCAGTACTTC. Protein product: CASSPIGGYSYEQYF. The chain uses TRBV4-1 and TRBJ2-7, with D perhaps matching TRBD2 (6 bases). This CDR3 has 15 residues. The germline V gene has CDR1 MGHRA and CDR2 YSYEKL. V was pared by 4 bases and J by 0 bases, with 13 bases between.

This clone showed up just a few times. The V and J genes are TRBV6-5 and TRBJ1-2; 7 bases are shared with TRBD1. This CDR3 is built from 13 residues. With V trimmed by 6 bases and J by 8 bases, 9 bases remained unmatched. The germline V gene has CDR1 MNHEY and CDR2 SVGAGI. The CDR3 sequence: CASSRQGLYGYTF. CDR3 nucleotide sequence: TGTGCCAGCAGCCGACAGGGCCTATACGGCTACACCTTC.

The chain couples TRBV7-6 to TRBJ2-1, with 7 bases matching TRBD1. The CDR3 runs to 18 residues. Germline V gives CDR1 SGHVS, CDR2 FNYEAQ. Unmatched junction bases numbered 13, after V lost 2 bases and J lost 3 bases. The CDR3 protein is CASSLFGPSRDSYNEQFF. CDR3 coding DNA: TGTGCCAGCAGCTTATTCGGCCCCTCACGGGACAGCTACAATGAGCAGTTCTTC.

The chain employs TRBV27 and TRBJ1-1, with 8 positions matching TRBD1. Germline V lookup: CDR1 MNHEY, CDR2 SMNVEV (reference sequence). CDR3 length: 15 amino acids. Trimming cost V 6 bases and J 1 base; bases outside gene matches: 7. CDR3 sequence: CASRPSGGWNTEAFF. CDR3 DNA: TGTGCCAGCAGACCATCAGGGGGCTGGAACACTGAAGCTTTCTTT.